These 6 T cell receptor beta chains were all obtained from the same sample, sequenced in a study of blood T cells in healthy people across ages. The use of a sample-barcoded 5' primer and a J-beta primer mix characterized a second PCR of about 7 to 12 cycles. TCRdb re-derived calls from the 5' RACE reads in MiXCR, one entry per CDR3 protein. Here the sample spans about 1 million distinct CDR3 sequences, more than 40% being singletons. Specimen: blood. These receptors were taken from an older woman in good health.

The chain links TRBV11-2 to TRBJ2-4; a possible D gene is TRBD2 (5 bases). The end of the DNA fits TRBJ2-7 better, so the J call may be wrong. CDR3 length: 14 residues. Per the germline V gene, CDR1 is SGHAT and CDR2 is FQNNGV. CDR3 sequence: CASSLARVPYEQYF. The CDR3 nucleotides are TGTGCCAGCAGCCTAGCTAGGGTGCCCTACGAGCAGTACTTC.

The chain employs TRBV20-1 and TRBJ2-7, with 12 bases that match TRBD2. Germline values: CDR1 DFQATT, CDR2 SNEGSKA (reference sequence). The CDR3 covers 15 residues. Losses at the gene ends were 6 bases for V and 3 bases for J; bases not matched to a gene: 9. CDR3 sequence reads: CSAPVRLAGVYEQYF. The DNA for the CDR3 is TGCAGTGCACCCGTCCGACTAGCGGGAGTCTACGAGCAGTACTTC.

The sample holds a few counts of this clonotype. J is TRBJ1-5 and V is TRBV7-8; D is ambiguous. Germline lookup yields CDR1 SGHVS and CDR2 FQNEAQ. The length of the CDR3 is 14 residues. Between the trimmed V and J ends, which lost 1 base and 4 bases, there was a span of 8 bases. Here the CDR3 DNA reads TGTGCCAGCAGCTTAGGTCTGCCGAATCAGCCCCAGCATTTT. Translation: CASSLGLPNQPQHF.

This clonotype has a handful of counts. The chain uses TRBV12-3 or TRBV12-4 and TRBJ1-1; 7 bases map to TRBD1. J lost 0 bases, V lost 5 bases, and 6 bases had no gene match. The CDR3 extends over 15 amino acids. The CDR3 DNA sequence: TGTGCCAGCAGTCCCTCGACAGGGTTGAACACTGAAGCTTTCTTT. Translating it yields CASSPSTGLNTEAFF.

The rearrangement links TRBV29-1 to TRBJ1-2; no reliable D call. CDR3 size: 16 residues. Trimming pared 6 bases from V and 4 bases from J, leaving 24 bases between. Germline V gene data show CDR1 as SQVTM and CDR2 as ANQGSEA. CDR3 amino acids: CSVGISVGTDSYGYTF. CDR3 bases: TGCAGCGTGGGGATCTCTGTGGGCACCGATTCCTATGGCTACACCTTC.

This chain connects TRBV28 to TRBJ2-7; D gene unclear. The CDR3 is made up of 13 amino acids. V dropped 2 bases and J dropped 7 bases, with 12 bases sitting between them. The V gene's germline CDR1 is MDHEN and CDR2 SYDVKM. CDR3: CASSLGHSNEQYF. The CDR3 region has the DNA TGTGCCAGCAGTTTAGGCCATAGCAATGAGCAGTACTTC.